This T cell receptor (gamma chain) appears in the sequencing data of a study of gamma-delta chains in newborns, infants, children. On the study more broadly: Innate gammadelta T cells reportedly expand polyclonally right after birth, driven by microbial exposure, per the title.

The CDR3 runs 13 residues. TCRdb re-called the reads using CATT. Of several hundred gamma-chain clones detected, around 64% appear once; the ten largest clones hold roughly 27%. The receptor was isolated from a child who was a newborn, infant or young child, either healthy, febrile or measles-vaccinated (not recorded which). Sequencing was performed on blood. The V gene lacks a call, and TRGJ1 or TRGJ2 is the J gene. The DNA of the CDR3 is TGTGCCACCTGGGATATTGATGATTATAAGAAACTCTTT. It yields the protein CATWDIDDYKKLF.